This paragraph covers one TCR beta chain sequence. This clone has only one observation. Its binding antigen is unknown. Per-base qualities were not stored, and no clone one base away is much larger. To be included, a participant needed at least one PBMC sample from before ART initiation plus at least two post-ART samples. Treatment was received in the United States of America by all participants with HIV. Cryopreserved samples of roughly 0.95-10 million PBMC were thawed and washed before DNA extraction. At the time of the earliest PBMC sample, participants with HIV were aged between about 20 and 54 years. Each participant contributed PBMC samples from 1-4 timepoints before ART initiation and 2-8 timepoints after ART initiation, with a median of 7 samples. Serial HIV viral load, CD4+ T-cell count, ART history and demographic data were obtained for every participant. Genomic DNA was extracted from unsorted PBMC with a Qiagen kit on a QIAcube, with processing performed in batches of 12 samples.

These data are taken from a study of long-term antiretroviral therapy in people with HIV (dated by TCRdb to 2022 to 2024). Study-wide context: Collection of the earliest samples took place about a decade ahead of the 2015 WHO recommendation for immediate ART, at a time when ART was typically delayed until CD4 counts fell. A retrospective serial study tested whether ART initiation and durable HIV suppression were associated with changes in peripheral blood TRB repertoire composition and diversity. A total of over 150 cryopreserved PBMC samples came from 25 to 35 adults with confirmed HIV infection and were collected serially over a mean of roughly six years (range 1-12). Among the 30 to 35 participants with HIV, eleven were female. No cross-contamination during QIAcube processing turned up in test extractions that ran a monoclonal T-cell line alongside 25 to 35 polyclonal samples.

The immunoSEQ hsTCRB v3.0 assay was used at survey level resolution to sequence the TRB variable region. A depth of roughly 35,000-55,000 T-cell genomes per sample was targeted for TRB sequencing. Pooled TRB libraries were sequenced on an Illumina MiSeq with a v3 150-cycle kit. In the source study's methods: Repertoire analysis was performed in R inside a reproducible Nextflow workflow that covered QC, data transformation and analysis. Custom analyses were implemented in LymphoSeq2, an R package for AIRR-Seq data exploration. After excluding a few samples that yielded fewer than 5000 total TRB sequences, some 190 HIV repertoires remained for analysis. Among the approximately 190 HIV repertoires that were kept, some 61 were collected before ART initiation and more than 120 were collected after ART initiation. Repertoires were downsampled to 5000 TRB nucleotide sequences, with summary statistics averaged over 100 downsampling iterations. Only TRB sequences with CDR3 regions of at least seven amino acids were retained for analysis. A Shannon entropy-derived clonality score and the Gini coefficient were used to measure diversity. In the repertoire networks, any two of the top 5000 CDR3 amino acid sequences were connected whenever the two sequences differed by an edit distance of one. GLIPH2 predicted antigen specificity groups and MHC restriction for TRB CDR3 amino acid sequences. To flag known associations with CMV, EBV, HIV or tissue antigens, CDR3 amino acid sequences were compared against VDJdb and McPAS-TCR. Pre-ART, post-ART and control groups were compared with Wilcoxon signed-rank tests and Holm-Bonferroni correction. TCRdb provides this immuneACCESS table in a form limited to in-frame rearrangements. Some clones are lacking; in checked studies, under half of them reflect an unresolved V gene, and why the rest are absent is not known. V, J and clone size derive from that table, while D and trimming were established from the DNA sequence. For this sample the table gives around 26,000 clones, of which 70% to 85% were detected only once. The leading ten clones occupy 10% of the sample.

The research as a whole found: Inferences about post-ART repertoire changes are limited because no data were available on ART adherence, viral resistance or therapy changes. Because cell numbers in pre-ART samples were limited, unsorted PBMC were profiled instead of sorted CD4+ and CD8+ T cells. Expanded TRB clones identified before ART initiation dominated the repertoire at all time points, although this dominance fluctuated and declined in many PLHIV after ART. Owing to limited PBMC availability, only the TCR beta chain was sequenced, without alpha chain pairing. Compared with controls, HIV repertoires had narrower CDR3 length ranges, and the network structure pointed to an antigen-experienced repertoire that shifted only slightly toward naive after ART. ART initiation was associated with a significant increase in TRB diversity, but diversity stayed significantly below transplant donor controls even after long-term ART. The samples span the years 2004 to 2017, and the ART regimens used may be less effective than current regimens.

Relative to germline, V is missing 5 bases and J is missing 5 bases, with 6 bases of the junction outside any gene match. CDR1 SEHNR and CDR2 FQNEAQ were looked up in the germline V gene (reference sequence). There are 14 amino acids in the CDR3, from cysteine to phenylalanine inclusive. The kept DNA is CDR3 alone, 42 bases in frame from the first base. The sequence was collected from a woman in her 40s with HIV. This sample comprised unsorted PBMCs, obtained 1.2 years after starting antiretroviral therapy. The sequence is built from TRBV7-9 and TRBJ2-1, with 7 central nucleotides matching TRBD1. The DNA sequence follows: TGTGCCAGCAGCCCCGGGACAGCCGACAATGAGCAGTTCTTC. Its translation reads: CASSPGTADNEQFF.